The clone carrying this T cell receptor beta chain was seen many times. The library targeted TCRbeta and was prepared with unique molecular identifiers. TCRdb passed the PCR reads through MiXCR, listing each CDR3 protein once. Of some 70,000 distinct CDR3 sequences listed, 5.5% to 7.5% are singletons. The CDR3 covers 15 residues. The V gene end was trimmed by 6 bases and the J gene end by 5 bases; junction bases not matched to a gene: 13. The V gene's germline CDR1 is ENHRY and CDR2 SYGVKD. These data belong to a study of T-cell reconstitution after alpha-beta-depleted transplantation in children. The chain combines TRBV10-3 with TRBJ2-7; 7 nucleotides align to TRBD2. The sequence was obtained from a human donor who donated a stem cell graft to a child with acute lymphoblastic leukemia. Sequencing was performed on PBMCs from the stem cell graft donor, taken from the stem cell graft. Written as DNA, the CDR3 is TGTGCCATCAGCGATTCTAGCGGAGGGACCAACGAGCAGTACTTC. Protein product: CAISDSSGGTNEQYF.